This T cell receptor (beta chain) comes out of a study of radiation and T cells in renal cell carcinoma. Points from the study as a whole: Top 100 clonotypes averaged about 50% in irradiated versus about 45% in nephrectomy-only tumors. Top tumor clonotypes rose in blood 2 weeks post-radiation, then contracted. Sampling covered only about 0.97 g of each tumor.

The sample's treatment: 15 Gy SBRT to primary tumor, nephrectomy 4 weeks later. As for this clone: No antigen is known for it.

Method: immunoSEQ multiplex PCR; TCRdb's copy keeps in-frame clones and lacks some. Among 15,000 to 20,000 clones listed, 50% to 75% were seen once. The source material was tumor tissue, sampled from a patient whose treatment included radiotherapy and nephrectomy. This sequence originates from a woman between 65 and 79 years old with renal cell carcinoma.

In DNA, the CDR3 is TGCGCCAGCAGCCAAGTTCACCGCAATCAGCCCCAGCATTTT. Encoded protein: CASSQVHRNQPQHF. This chain uses TRBV4-1 with TRBJ1-5; D remains unclear. Germline V gives CDR1 MGHRA, CDR2 YSYEKL. Trimming pared 1 base from V and 2 bases from J, leaving 6 bases between. The CDR3 covers 14 residues.